The clone carrying this T cell receptor beta chain was counted many times. The antigen remains unidentified. Diagnosis required reduced IgG, IgA and/or IgM with specific antibody deficiency. Profiling relied on immunoSEQ multiplex PCR, and the TCRdb table lists in-frame clones only, not all of them. Singletons are absent from the sample, which has some 27,000 clones. The sample comes from a study of T cell clonality in common variable immunodeficiency. Findings and limits, study-wide: Common variable immunodeficiency TCR beta sequences reportedly had fewer deletions and N-nucleotide insertions. Patient heterogeneity in the CVID cohort limited correlations between repertoire features and clinical complications. Compared with healthy controls, CVID subjects showed increased TCRbeta clonality, mostly in about a third.

The specimen was peripheral blood mononuclear cells. The TCR originated in a human donor with common variable immunodeficiency.

The part of the CDR3 DNA that was read is TGCAGTGCTCCGGGGACTCAGATGAACACTGAA. It yields the protein CSAPGTQMNTE. The full CDR3 protein is CSAPGTQMNTEAFF. This chain connects TRBV20-1 to TRBJ1-1; D perhaps matches TRBD1 (5 bases). The read gets to within 3 residues of the CDR3 end, and the germline J gene fills in the rest. The germline V gene encodes CDR1 DFQATT and CDR2 SNEGSKA (reference sequence). This CDR3 has 14 amino acids. V lost 5 bases and J lost 0, with 13 bases in between.